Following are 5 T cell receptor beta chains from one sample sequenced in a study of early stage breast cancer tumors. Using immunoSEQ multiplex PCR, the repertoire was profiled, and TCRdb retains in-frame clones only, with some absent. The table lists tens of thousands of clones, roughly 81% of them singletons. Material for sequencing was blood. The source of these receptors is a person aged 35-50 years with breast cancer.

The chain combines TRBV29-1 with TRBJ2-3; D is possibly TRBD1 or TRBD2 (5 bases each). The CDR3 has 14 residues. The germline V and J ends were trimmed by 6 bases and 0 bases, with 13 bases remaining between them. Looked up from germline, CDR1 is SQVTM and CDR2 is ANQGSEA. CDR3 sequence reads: CSVPAGGSTDTQYF. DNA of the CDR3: TGCAGCGTACCCGCTGGGGGTAGCACAGATACGCAGTATTTT.

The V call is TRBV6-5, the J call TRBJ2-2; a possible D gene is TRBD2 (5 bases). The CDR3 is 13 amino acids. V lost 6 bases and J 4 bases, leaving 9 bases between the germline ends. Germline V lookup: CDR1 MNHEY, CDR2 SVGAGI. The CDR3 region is CASRRTGTGELFF. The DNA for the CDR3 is TGTGCCAGCAGAAGGACTGGCACCGGGGAGCTGTTTTTT.

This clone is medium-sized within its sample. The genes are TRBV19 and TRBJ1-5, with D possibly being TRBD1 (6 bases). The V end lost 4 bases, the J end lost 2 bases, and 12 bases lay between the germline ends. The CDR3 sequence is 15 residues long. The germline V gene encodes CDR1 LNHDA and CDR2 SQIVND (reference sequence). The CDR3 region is CASSTQQGGNQPQHF. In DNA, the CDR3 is TGTGCCAGTAGTACGCAACAGGGAGGCAATCAGCCCCAGCATTTT.

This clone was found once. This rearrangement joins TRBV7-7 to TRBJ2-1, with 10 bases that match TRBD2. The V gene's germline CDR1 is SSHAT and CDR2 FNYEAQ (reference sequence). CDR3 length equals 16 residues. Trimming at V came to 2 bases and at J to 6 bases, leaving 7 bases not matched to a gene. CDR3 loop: CASSLRASSGSNEQFF. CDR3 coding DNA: TGTGCCAGCAGCTTAAGGGCGTCTAGCGGGAGCAATGAGCAGTTCTTC.

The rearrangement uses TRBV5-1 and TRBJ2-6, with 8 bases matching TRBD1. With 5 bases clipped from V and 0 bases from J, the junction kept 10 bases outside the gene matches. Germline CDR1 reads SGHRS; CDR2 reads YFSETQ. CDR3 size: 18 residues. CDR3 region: CASSRGTGPTSGANVLTF. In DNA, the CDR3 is TGCGCCAGCAGTAGGGGGACAGGCCCCACCTCTGGGGCCAACGTCCTGACTTTC. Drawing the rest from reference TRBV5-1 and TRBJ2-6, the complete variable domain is KAGVTQTPRYLIKTRGQQVTLSCSPISGHRSVSWYQQTPGQGLQFLFEYFSETQRNKGNFPGRFSGRQFSNSRSEMNVSTLELGDSALYLCASSRGTGPTSGANVLTFGAGSRLTVL.